Sequencing of this TCR beta chain was carried out in a study of blood T cells in healthy people across ages. General study points: Long-lived donors exceeded aged donors in naive CD4+ cells and diversity. Per-million-T-cell TCR beta diversity fell roughly linearly with age.

The V end was cut by 7 bases, the J end by 5 bases, with 12 bases between. From germline, CDR1 is MNHEY and CDR2 SVGEGT. The CDR3 spans 13 residues. The table lists this clonotype with a few counts. What it binds is not known. A sample-barcoded 5' primer and a J-beta primer mix were used in a second PCR of roughly 6 to 11 cycles. Tags on each cDNA molecule came from a template-switch adaptor with 12 random nucleotides. TCRdb re-called the 5' RACE reads with MiXCR, one entry per CDR3 protein. The profile shows roughly 1.6 million distinct CDR3 sequences, about 32% of them singletons. The chain recombines TRBV6-2 or TRBV6-3 with TRBJ2-1; perhaps TRBD1 as D (5 bases). The clonotype comes from a woman in her twenties or thirties in good health. The sequencing sample was made of blood. The CDR3 is CASNGHSDNEQFF. The CDR3 nucleotides read TGTGCCAGCAACGGACATTCAGACAATGAGCAGTTCTTC.